The T cell receptor (beta chain) under discussion was sequenced for a study of blood T cells in healthy people across ages. Study-wide findings and caveats: A roughly linear age-dependent decrease characterized TCR beta diversity per million T cells.

Then a second PCR, running roughly 7 to 11 cycles, was carried out with a sample-barcoded 5' primer and a J-beta primer mix. Carrying 12 random nucleotides, a template-switch adaptor labeled each individual cDNA molecule. Every sample gave at least 2.5 million paired-end reads containing CDR3. TCRdb ran MiXCR on the 5' RACE reads and lists one entry per CDR3 protein. The sample gives about 770,000 distinct CDR3 sequences, under 45% of which show up once; approximately 19% is in the top ten. Per sample, extraction of total RNA gave at least 6 micrograms in every case. On this clonotype: Its antigen is unidentified.

This CDR3 contains 13 residues. V gave up 6 bases and J gave up 6 bases, with 12 bases separating them. Germline CDR1 MNHEY, CDR2 SVGAGI. The gene calls are TRBV6-5 and TRBJ2-4; D unresolved. Sequences were obtained from blood. The clonotype comes from a man aged 60 to 69 in good health. The CDR3, as DNA: TGTGCCAGCAGCGGGCAAACGGGAAACATTCAGTACTTC. Its protein product is CASSGQTGNIQYF.